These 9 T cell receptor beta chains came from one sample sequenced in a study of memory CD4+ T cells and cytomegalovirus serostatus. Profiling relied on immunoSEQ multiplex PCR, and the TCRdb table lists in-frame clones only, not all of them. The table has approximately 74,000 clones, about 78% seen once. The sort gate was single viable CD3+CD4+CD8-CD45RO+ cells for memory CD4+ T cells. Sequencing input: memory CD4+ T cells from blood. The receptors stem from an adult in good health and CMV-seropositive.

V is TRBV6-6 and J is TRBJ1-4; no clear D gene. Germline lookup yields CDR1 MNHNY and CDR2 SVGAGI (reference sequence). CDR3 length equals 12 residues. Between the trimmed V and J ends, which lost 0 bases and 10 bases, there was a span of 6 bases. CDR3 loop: CASSYSGVKLFF. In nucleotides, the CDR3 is TGTGCCAGCAGTTACTCGGGCGTAAAACTGTTTTTT.

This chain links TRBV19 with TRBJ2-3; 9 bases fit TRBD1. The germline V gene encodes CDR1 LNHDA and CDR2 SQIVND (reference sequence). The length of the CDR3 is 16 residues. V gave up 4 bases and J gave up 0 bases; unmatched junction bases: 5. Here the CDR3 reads CASSKGQGISTDTQYF. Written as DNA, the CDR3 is TGTGCCAGTAGTAAGGGACAGGGTATAAGCACAGATACGCAGTATTTT.

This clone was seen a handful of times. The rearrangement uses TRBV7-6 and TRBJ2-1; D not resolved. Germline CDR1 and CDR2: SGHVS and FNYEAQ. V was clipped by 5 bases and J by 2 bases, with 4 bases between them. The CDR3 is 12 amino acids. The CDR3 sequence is CASSLPYNEQFF. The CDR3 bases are TGTGCCAGCAGCCTACCCTACAATGAGCAGTTCTTC. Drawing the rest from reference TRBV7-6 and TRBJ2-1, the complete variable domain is GAGVSQSPRYKVTKRGQDVALRCDPISGHVSLYWYRQALGQGPEFLTYFNYEAQQDKSGLPNDRFSAERPEGSISTLTIQRTEQRDSAMYRCASSLPYNEQFFGPGTRLTVL.

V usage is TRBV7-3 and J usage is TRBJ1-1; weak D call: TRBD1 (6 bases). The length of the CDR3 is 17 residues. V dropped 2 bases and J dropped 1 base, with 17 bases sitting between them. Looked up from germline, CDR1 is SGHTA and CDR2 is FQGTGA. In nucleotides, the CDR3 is TGTGCCAGCAGCTTATCAGCTCATAGGGGGGGGAACACTGAAGCTTTCTTT. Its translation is CASSLSAHRGGNTEAFF. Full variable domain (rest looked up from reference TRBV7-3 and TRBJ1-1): GAGVSQTPSNKVTEKGKYVELRCDPISGHTALYWYRQSLGQGPEFLIYFQGTGAADDSGLPNDRFFAVRPEGSVSTLKIQRTERGDSAVYLCASSLSAHRGGNTEAFFGQGTRLTVV.

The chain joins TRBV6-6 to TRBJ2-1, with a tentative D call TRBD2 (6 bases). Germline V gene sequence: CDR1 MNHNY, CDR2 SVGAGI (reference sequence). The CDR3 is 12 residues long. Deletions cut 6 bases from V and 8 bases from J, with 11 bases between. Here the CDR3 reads CASSLERDEQFF. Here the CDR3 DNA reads TGTGCCAGCAGCTTAGAGCGGGATGAGCAGTTCTTC.

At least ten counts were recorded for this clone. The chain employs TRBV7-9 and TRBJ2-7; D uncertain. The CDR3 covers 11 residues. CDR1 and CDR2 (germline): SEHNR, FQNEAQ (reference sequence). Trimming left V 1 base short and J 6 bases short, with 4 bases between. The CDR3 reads CASSLDSEQYF. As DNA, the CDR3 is TGTGCCAGCAGCTTAGATTCCGAGCAGTACTTC.

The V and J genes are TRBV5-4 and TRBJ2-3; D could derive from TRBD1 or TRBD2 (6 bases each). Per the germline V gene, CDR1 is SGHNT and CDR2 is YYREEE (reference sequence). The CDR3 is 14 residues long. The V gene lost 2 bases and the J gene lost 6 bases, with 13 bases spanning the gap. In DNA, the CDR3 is TGTGCCAGCAGCTTATCCGGGGGCGAGGATACGCAGTATTTT. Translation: CASSLSGGEDTQYF. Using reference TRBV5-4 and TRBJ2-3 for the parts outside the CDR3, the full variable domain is ETGVTQSPTHLIKTRGQQVTLRCSSQSGHNTVSWYQQALGQGPQFIFQYYREEENGRGNFPPRFSGLQFPNYSSELNVNALELDDSALYLCASSLSGGEDTQYFGPGTRLTVL.

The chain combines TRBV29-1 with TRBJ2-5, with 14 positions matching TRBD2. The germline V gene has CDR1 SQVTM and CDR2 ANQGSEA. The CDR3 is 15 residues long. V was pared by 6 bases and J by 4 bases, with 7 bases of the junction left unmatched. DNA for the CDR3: TGCAGCGTGGACGGACTAGCGGGGGGAGGAGAGACCCAGTACTTC. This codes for CSVDGLAGGGETQYF. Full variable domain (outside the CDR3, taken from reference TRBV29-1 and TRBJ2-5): SAVISQKPSRDICQRGTSLTIQCQVDSQVTMMFWYRQQPGQSLTLIATANQGSEATYESGFVIDKFPISRPNLTFSTLTVSNMSPEDSSIYLCSVDGLAGGGETQYFGPGTRLLVL.

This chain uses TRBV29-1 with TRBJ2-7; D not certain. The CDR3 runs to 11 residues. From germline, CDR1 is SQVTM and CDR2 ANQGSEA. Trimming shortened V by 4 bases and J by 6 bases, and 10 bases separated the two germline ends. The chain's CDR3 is CSVVQAREQYF. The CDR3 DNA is TGCAGCGTTGTCCAGGCTCGCGAGCAGTACTTC.